These 13 T cell receptor beta chains originate from one sample sequenced in a study of cytomegalovirus exposure and HLA in healthy donors. It was with 60 Vbeta and 13 Jbeta primers that the PCR ran. Repertoires were generated with immunoSEQ multiplex PCR, while TCRdb's copy carries only in-frame clones and drops some. The sample has under 200,000 clones, approximately 70% seen once; the top ten hold 1.5% to 2%. The sequencing sample was made of PBMCs. The source is a woman aged 25 to 39 in good health and CMV-seronegative.

The V and J genes are TRBV19 and TRBJ1-2; D is unclear. The germline gives CDR1 LNHDA, CDR2 SQIVND (reference sequence). The CDR3 is 15 amino acids. Trimming cost V 3 bases and J 3 bases, with 14 bases left between them. CDR3 sequence: CASSMWVLADYGYTF. CDR3 sequence (DNA): TGTGCCAGTAGTATGTGGGTTCTGGCGGACTATGGCTACACCTTC.

The J gene is TRBJ2-4, the V gene TRBV4-3; 11 nucleotides line up with TRBD1. The CDR3 sequence is 16 residues long. V dropped 3 bases and J dropped 6; count of bases not matched to a gene: 7. Per germline, CDR1 LGHNA and CDR2 YSLEER. The DNA for the CDR3 is TGCGCCAGCAGCCAGGACAGGGGGCCCATTTCAAACATTCAGTACTTC. This sequence encodes CASSQDRGPISNIQYF.

In this sample, this clone turned up a few times. The chain uses TRBV7-6 and TRBJ2-5; D is perhaps TRBD1 (6 bases). V lost 1 base and J 2 bases, leaving 8 bases between the germline ends. There are 14 residues in the CDR3. Germline V gene lookup returns CDR1 SGHVS and CDR2 FNYEAQ. CDR3 in amino acids: CASSLGQGQETQYF. The CDR3 bases are TGTGCCAGCAGCTTAGGGCAGGGGCAAGAGACCCAGTACTTC.

This clone was recorded a few times. The CDR3 loop reads CASTDSTSNYGYTF. The CDR3 nucleotides are TGTGCCAGCACAGATAGCACTAGCAACTATGGCTACACCTTC. This chain joins TRBV7-9 and TRBJ1-2; D gene ambiguous. The CDR3 totals 14 residues. The germline V gene has CDR1 SEHNR and CDR2 FQNEAQ (reference sequence). Trimming cost V 7 bases and J 2 bases, with 14 bases left between them.

This clone was seen more than once but under ten times. The chain is built from TRBV30 and TRBJ1-1; 7 nucleotides align to TRBD1. V was pared by 4 bases and J by 1 base, with 3 bases of the junction left unmatched. The CDR3 totals 13 residues. Germline assignment: CDR1 GTSNPN and CDR2 SVGIG (reference sequence). This chain's CDR3 is CAWTGTENTEAFF. CDR3 sequence (DNA): TGTGCCTGGACGGGGACAGAGAACACTGAAGCTTTCTTT.

The chain recombines TRBV9 with TRBJ2-6, with D maybe TRBD2 (5 bases). The V gene's germline CDR1 is SGDLS and CDR2 YYNGEE. The CDR3 has 16 amino acids. The V and J ends lost 0 bases and 0 bases respectively, with 7 bases between them. The CDR3 loop is CASSVARASGANVLTF. DNA for the CDR3: TGTGCCAGCAGCGTAGCGAGGGCCTCTGGGGCCAACGTCCTGACTTTC. Full variable domain (remainder filled in from reference TRBV9 and TRBJ2-6): DSGVTQTPKHLITATGQRVTLRCSPRSGDLSVYWYQQSLDQGLQFLIQYYNGEERAKGNILERFSAQQFPDLHSELNLSSLELGDSALYFCASSVARASGANVLTFGAGSRLTVL.

The CDR3 DNA reads TGTGCTAGTGGTTCGGGGGACAGGGGGCAGGATGAGCAGTTCTTC. The encoded protein is CASGSGDRGQDEQFF. The chain joins TRBV12-5 to TRBJ2-1; 12 bases are shared with TRBD1. Germline CDR1 is LGHNT and CDR2 is FRNRAP. V gave up 4 bases and J gave up 8 bases; unmatched junction bases: 6. CDR3 length: 15 residues.

This chain connects TRBV2 to TRBJ2-5, with D perhaps TRBD2 (6 bases). The J call may not be correct, given that the DNA end is closer to TRBJ2-7. The germline V gene encodes CDR1 SNHLY and CDR2 FYNNEI. This CDR3 has 16 residues. The CDR3 DNA reads TGTGCCAGCAGTGAAGCGGGACTCATACTCTCCTACGAGCAGTACTTC. It encodes CASSEAGLILSYEQYF.

The chain combines TRBV19 with TRBJ2-1; possible D gene TRBD2, 5 bases. CDR1 is LNHDA and CDR2 is SQIVND in the germline V gene (reference sequence). The V end was cut by 0 bases, the J end by 1 base, with 16 bases between. This CDR3 has 18 amino acids. Written as DNA, the CDR3 is TGTGCCAGTAGTATAGATCAGGCGCGACTACCTTCCTACAATGAGCAGTTCTTC. Its protein is CASSIDQARLPSYNEQFF.

The rearrangement uses TRBV19 and TRBJ2-2; 7 bases match TRBD2. V trimming: 3 bases; J trimming: 0 bases; junction bases outside the gene matches: 7. In germline, CDR1 is LNHDA, CDR2 SQIVND (reference sequence). The CDR3 length is 17 residues. This chain's CDR3 is CASSIGGGSSNTGELFF. The CDR3 DNA sequence: TGTGCCAGTAGTATCGGTGGCGGGAGTTCGAACACCGGGGAGCTGTTTTTT.

V usage is TRBV6-1 and J usage is TRBJ1-4; no clear D. Trimming removed 3 bases from V and 6 bases from J, with 11 bases in between. The CDR3 length is 14 residues. Germline V lookup: CDR1 MNHNS, CDR2 SASEGT. The CDR3 spells CASSEVPDHEKLFF. In DNA, the CDR3 is TGTGCCAGCAGTGAGGTGCCAGATCATGAAAAACTGTTTTTT.

This clone showed up just once. The chain employs TRBV18 and TRBJ2-2; D is possibly TRBD2 (5 bases). The CDR3 length is 18 residues. The germline V and J ends were trimmed by 3 bases and 1 base, with 18 bases remaining between them. Germline-derived CDR1 and CDR2 are KGHSH and LQKENI. The CDR3 sequence: CASSPNRGSSGNTGELFF. For the CDR3, the DNA is TGTGCCAGCTCACCTAACCGGGGATCTTCAGGGAACACCGGGGAGCTGTTTTTT.

J is TRBJ2-7 and V is TRBV6-9; 10 bases are a match to TRBD2. Per the germline V gene, CDR1 is MNHGY and CDR2 is SVAAGI. V was clipped by 0 bases and J by 3 bases; unmatched bases: 2. The CDR3 length is 15 residues. The CDR3 region is CASSYSGLARYEQYF. The DNA for the CDR3 is TGTGCCAGCAGTTATTCGGGACTAGCGCGCTACGAGCAGTACTTC.